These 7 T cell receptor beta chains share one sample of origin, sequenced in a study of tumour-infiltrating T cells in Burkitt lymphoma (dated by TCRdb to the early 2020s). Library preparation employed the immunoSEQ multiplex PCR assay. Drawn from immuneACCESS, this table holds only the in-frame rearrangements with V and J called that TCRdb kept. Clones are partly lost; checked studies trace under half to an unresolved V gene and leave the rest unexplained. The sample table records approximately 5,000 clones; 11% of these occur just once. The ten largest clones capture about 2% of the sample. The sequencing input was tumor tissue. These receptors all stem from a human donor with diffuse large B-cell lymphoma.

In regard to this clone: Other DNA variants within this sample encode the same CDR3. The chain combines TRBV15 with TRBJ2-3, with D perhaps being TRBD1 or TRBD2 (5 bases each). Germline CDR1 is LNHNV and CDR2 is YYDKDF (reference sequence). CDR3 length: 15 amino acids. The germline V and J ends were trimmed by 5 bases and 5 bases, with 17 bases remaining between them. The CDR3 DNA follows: TGTGCCACCAGCCTAGGAGGACACTGGGAAGATACGCAGTATTTT. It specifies CATSLGGHWEDTQYF. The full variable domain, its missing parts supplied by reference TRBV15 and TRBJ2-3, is DAMVIQNPRYQVTQFGKPVTLSCSQTLNHNVMYWYQQKSSQAPKLLFHYYDKDFNNEADTPDNFQSRRPNTSFCFLDIRSPGLGDTAMYLCATSLGGHWEDTQYFGPGTRLTVL.

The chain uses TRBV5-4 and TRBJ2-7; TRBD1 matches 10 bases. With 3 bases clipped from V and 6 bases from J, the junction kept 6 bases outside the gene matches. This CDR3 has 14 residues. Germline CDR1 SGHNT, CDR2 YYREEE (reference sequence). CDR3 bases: TGTGCCAGCAGCTCCCCGGGACAGGGGAGCGAGCAGTACTTC. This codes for CASSSPGQGSEQYF.

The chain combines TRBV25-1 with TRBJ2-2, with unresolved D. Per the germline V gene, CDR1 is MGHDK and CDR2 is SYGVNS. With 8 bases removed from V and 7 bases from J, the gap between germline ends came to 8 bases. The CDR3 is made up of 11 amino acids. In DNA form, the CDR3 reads TGTGCCAGCGCTAGAGGCGGGGAGCTGTTTTTT. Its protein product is CASARGGELFF.

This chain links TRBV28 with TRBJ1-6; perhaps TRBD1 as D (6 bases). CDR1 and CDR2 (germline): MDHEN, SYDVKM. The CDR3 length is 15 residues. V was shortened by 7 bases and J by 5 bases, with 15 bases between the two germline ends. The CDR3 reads CASTTGGIHNSPLHF. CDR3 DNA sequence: TGTGCCAGCACTACGGGGGGCATCCATAATTCACCCCTCCACTTT.

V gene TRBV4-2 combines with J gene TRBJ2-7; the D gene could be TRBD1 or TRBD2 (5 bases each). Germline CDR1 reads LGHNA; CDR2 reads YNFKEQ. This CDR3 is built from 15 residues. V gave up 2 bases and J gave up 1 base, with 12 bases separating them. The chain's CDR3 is CASSQRGDGSYEQYF. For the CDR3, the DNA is TGTGCCAGCAGCCAAAGAGGGGACGGATCCTACGAGCAGTACTTC.

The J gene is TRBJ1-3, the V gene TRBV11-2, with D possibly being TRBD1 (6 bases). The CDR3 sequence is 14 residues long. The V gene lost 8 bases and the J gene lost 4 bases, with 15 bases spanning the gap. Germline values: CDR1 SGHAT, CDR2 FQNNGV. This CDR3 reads CASVVGGGGNTIYF. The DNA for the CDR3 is TGTGCCAGCGTCGTCGGGGGGGGCGGAAACACCATATATTTT.

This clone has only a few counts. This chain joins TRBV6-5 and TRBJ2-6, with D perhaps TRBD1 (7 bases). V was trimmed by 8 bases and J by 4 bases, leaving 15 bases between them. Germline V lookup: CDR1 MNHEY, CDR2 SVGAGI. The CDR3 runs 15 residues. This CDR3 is CASGLQGWGANVLTF. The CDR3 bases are TGTGCCAGCGGACTACAGGGGTGGGGGGCCAACGTCCTGACTTTC.